This T cell receptor (beta chain) was obtained from a study of blood T cell repertoires in COVID-19. Study background: Sample material is recorded as cDNA or gDNA derived from T cells, B-cell-depleted T cells, or PBMCs.

This clone has only one observation. Per germline, CDR1 SGDLS and CDR2 YYNGEE. Deletions cut 0 bases from V and 11 bases from J, with 11 bases between. This CDR3 comprises 12 residues. Method: immunoSEQ multiplex PCR; TCRdb's copy keeps in-frame clones and lacks some. The table records about 240,000 clones, 75% to 85% of them present only once. Material: peripheral blood. This chain uses TRBV9 with TRBJ1-2; tentative D call: TRBD1 (6 bases). This TCR derives from a woman at least 80 years old with COVID-19, enrolled during active disease. The CDR3: CASSVGGQRYTF. The CDR3 DNA sequence: TGTGCCAGCAGCGTAGGCGGACAGCGGTACACCTTC.